This T cell receptor beta chain was identified during a study of T cells in Graves' hyperthyroidism and ophthalmopathy. The study's findings and limits: Among thyroid clonotypes expanded above 0.001, most also appeared in blood.

What was amplified from RNA transcripts were TCR beta CDR3 regions. An initial round of RT-PCR targeting the TCR CDR3 relied on the HTBI primer set. TCRdb independently ran MiXCR on the multiplex PCR reads; one entry per CDR3 protein. The table lists about 420,000 distinct CDR3 sequences, less than 20% of them singletons. This CDR3 comprises 18 residues. V shed 6 bases and J 1 base; nucleotides not matched to a gene: 14. The germline CDR1 and CDR2 sequences are DFQATT and SNEGSKA (reference sequence). Diagnosis rested on symptoms, serum thyroxine and TRAb, thyroid ultrasound, and orbital computed tomography. Points on this clonotype: The antigen is unknown.

The sequence was obtained from a woman under 30 with Graves' hyperthyroidism. The specimen sequenced was blood. V gene TRBV20-1 combines with J gene TRBJ2-3, with TRBD2 identical over 12 bases. The DNA for the CDR3 is TGCAGTGCCAGGGGGCTAGCGGGAGGGACCCCCGGCACAGATACGCAGTATTTT. Translated, it gives CSARGLAGGTPGTDTQYF.